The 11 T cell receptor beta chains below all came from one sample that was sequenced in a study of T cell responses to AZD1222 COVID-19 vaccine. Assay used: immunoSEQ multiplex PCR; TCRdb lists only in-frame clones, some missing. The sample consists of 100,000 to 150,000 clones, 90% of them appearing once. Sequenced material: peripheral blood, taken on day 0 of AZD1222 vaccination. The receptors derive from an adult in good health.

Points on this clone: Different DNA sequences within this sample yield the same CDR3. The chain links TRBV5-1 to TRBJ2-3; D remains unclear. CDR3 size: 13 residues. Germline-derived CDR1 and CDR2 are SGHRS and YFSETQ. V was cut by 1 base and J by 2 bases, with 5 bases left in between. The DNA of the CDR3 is TGCGCCAGCAGCTTGAGTAACACAGATACGCAGTATTTT. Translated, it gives CASSLSNTDTQYF.

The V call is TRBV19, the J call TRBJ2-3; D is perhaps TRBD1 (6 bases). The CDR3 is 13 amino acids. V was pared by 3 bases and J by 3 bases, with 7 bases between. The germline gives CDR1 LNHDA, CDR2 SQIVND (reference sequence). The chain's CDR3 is CASSIGQTDTQYF. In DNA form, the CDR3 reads TGTGCCAGTAGTATTGGACAGACAGATACGCAGTATTTT.

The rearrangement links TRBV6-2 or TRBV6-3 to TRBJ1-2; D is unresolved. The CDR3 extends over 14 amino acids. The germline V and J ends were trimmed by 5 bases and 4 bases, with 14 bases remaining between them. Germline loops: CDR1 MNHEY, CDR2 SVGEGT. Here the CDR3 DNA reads TGTGCCAGCAGTGGCGTCGTTCTCGGCTATGGCTACACCTTC. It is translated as CASSGVVLGYGYTF.

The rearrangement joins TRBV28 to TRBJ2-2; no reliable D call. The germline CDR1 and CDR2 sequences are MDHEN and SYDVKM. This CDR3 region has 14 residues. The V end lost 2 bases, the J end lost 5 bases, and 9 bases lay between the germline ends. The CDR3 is CASSLLVRTGELFF. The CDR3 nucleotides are TGTGCCAGCAGTTTACTAGTCCGAACCGGGGAGCTGTTTTTT.

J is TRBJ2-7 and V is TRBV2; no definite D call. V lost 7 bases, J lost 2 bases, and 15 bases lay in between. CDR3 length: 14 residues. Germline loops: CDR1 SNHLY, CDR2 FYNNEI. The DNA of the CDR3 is TGTGCCAGCACCACCGGCCGTGCCCCCTACGAGCAGTACTTC. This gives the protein CASTTGRAPYEQYF.

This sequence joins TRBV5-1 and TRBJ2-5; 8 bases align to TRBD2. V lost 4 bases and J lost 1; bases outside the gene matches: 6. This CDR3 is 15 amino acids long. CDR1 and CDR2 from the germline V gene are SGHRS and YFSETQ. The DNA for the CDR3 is TGCGCCAGCAGCCTACTCGGGGGGGGCCAAGAGACCCAGTACTTC. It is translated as CASSLLGGGQETQYF.

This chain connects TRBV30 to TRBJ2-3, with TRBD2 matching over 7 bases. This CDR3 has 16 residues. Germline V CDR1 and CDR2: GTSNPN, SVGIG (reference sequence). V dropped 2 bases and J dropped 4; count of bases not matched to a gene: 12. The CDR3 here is CAWSSRVGGKADTQYF. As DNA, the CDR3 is TGTGCCTGGAGTTCCAGGGTGGGAGGGAAGGCAGATACGCAGTATTTT.

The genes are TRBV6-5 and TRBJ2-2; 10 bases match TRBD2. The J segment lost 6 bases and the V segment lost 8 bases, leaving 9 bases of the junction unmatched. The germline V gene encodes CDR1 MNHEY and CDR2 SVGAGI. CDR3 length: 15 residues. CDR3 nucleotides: TGTGCCAGCGCCTGGGTAGCGGGAGGAGCCGGGGAGCTGTTTTTT. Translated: CASAWVAGGAGELFF.

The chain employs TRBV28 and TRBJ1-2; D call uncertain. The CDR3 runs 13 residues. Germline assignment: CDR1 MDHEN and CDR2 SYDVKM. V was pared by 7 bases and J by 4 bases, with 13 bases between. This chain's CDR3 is CASTPGLIYGYTF. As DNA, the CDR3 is TGTGCCAGCACCCCTGGGCTTATCTATGGCTACACCTTC.

The CDR3 DNA is TGCAGCGTTGAAAGTGTTAGTGTGACAGGGTACCTCTATGGCTACACCTTC. This gives the protein CSVESVSVTGYLYGYTF. The gene calls are TRBV29-1 and TRBJ1-2; 7 bases agree with TRBD1. Germline CDR1 is SQVTM and CDR2 is ANQGSEA. After removal of 2 bases from V and 4 bases from J, the junction contained 16 bases not matched to a gene. The CDR3 runs to 17 residues.

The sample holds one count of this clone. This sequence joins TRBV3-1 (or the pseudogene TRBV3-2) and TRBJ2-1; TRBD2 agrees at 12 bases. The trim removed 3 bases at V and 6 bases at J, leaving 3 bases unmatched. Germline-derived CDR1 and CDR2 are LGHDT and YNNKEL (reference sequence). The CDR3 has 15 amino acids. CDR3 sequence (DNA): TGTGCCAGCAGCCAGGCTAGCGGGAGGGCCAATGAGCAGTTCTTC. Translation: CASSQASGRANEQFF.